Each of the 26 T cell receptor beta chains below was sequenced from the same sample in a study of T cell repertoires in cytomegalovirus infection. TCRdb re-derived calls from the reads in MiXCR, one entry per CDR3 protein. The data contain roughly 120,000 distinct CDR3 sequences, around 28% of them singletons. These receptors lack a known antigen. The source material was CD8+ T cells from cultured PBMCs, sampled from culture after CMV antigen stimulation. Receptor source: a human donor in good health (CMV status not recorded). Some clones in this sample may be carry-over from other donors' samples.

The chain combines TRBV24-1 with TRBJ2-2; the D is unclear. The CDR3 contains 15 residues. CDR1 and CDR2 (germline): KGHDR, SFDVKD. Trimming removed 2 bases from V and 4 bases from J, with 10 bases in between. CDR3 sequence: CATSDYRSLTGELFF. The CDR3 DNA sequence: TGTGCCACCAGTGATTATAGGTCTCTCACCGGGGAGCTGTTTTTT.

This clonotype was picked up many times. The chain is built from TRBV28 and TRBJ1-2; D is undetermined. Trimming shortened V by 3 bases and J by 4 bases, and 12 bases separated the two germline ends. The CDR3 has 14 residues. CDR1 MDHEN and CDR2 SYDVKM come from the germline V gene. The chain's CDR3 is CASSFEPWSYGYTF. CDR3 bases: TGTGCCAGCAGTTTCGAACCTTGGAGCTATGGCTACACCTTC.

This clonotype has just a few counts. The chain uses TRBV4-1 and TRBJ1-1; D not certain. The CDR3 runs to 15 residues. Deletions cut 5 bases from V and 0 bases from J, with 13 bases between. The V gene's germline CDR1 is MGHRA and CDR2 YSYEKL. The DNA for the CDR3 is TGCGCCAGCAGCAGCCGCACACCGATGAACACTGAAGCTTTCTTT. This gives the protein CASSSRTPMNTEAFF.

The chain employs TRBV6-5 and TRBJ1-5, with 9 bases lining up with TRBD1. Germline CDR1 reads MNHEY; CDR2 reads SVGAGI. This CDR3 region has 14 residues. Unmatched junction bases numbered 3, after V lost 4 bases and J lost 5 bases. In DNA, the CDR3 is TGTGCCAGCAGTTTTCGGACAGGGGATCAGCCCCAGCATTTT. Its protein is CASSFRTGDQPQHF.

This chain connects TRBV27 to TRBJ2-7; 10 bases map to TRBD1. The CDR3 has 15 amino acids. Germline V gene sequence: CDR1 MNHEY, CDR2 SMNVEV (reference sequence). V dropped 4 bases and J dropped 2; count of bases not matched to a gene: 5. In DNA, the CDR3 is TGTGCCAGCAGTTACGGGACAGGGGAAACCTACGAGCAGTACTTC. Its translation is CASSYGTGETYEQYF.

J is TRBJ1-5 and V is TRBV27, with unresolved D. Trimming cost V 1 base and J 0 bases, with 10 bases left between them. CDR1 is MNHEY, CDR2 SMNVEV, per germline (reference sequence). The CDR3 extends over 16 amino acids. The CDR3 spells CASSLYGRYSNQPQHF. The CDR3 DNA reads as TGTGCCAGCAGTTTATATGGGCGGTATAGCAATCAGCCCCAGCATTTT.

The rearrangement links TRBV19 to TRBJ2-1; D gene uncertain. Trimming removed 1 base at V and 3 bases at J, with 4 bases between. The CDR3 sequence is 13 residues long. Germline-derived CDR1 and CDR2 are LNHDA and SQIVND (reference sequence). CDR3 DNA: TGTGCCAGTAGTATAGGGCACTACAATGAGCAGTTCTTC. Translated, it gives CASSIGHYNEQFF.

The genes are TRBV29-1 and TRBJ1-2; D is uncertain. The germline V and J ends were trimmed by 3 bases and 3 bases, with 8 bases remaining between them. The CDR3 spans 12 residues. Germline CDR1 SQVTM, CDR2 ANQGSEA. Here the CDR3 DNA reads TGCAGCGTTGAGGACGGCTACTATGGCTACACCTTC. Amino acid sequence: CSVEDGYYGYTF.

This clonotype has ten or more counts. The rearrangement joins TRBV7-8 to TRBJ1-6, with 10 bases lining up with TRBD1. V shed 4 bases, J shed 10 bases, and the junction held 1 base outside the gene matches. This CDR3 is 13 amino acids long. Germline V gives CDR1 SGHVS, CDR2 FQNEAQ. DNA of the CDR3: TGTGCCAGCAGCTGGGACAGGGGCTCACCCCTCCACTTT. Its protein is CASSWDRGSPLHF.

The rearrangement links TRBV19 to TRBJ2-5; 7 positions match TRBD2. In germline, CDR1 is LNHDA, CDR2 SQIVND (reference sequence). CDR3 length: 15 residues. V lost 2 bases, J lost 4 bases, and 7 bases stayed unmatched. CDR3 sequence (DNA): TGTGCCAGTAGTATACGCGGGGGAAGGGGAGAGACCCAGTACTTC. This encodes CASSIRGGRGETQYF. The full variable domain, rest sourced from reference TRBV19 and TRBJ2-5, is DGGITQSPKYLFRKEGQNVTLSCEQNLNHDAMYWYRQDPGQGLRLIYYSQIVNDFQKGDIAEGYSVSREKKESFPLTVTSAQKNPTAFYLCASSIRGGRGETQYFGPGTRLLVL.

This clonotype was counted between two and nine times. The chain uses TRBV7-9 and TRBJ2-7, with D perhaps matching TRBD1 (5 bases). Trimming removed 8 bases from V and 5 bases from J, with 13 bases in between. This CDR3 comprises 12 residues. The germline gives CDR1 SEHNR, CDR2 FQNEAQ (reference sequence). In DNA, the CDR3 is TGTGCCAGCCCAGGGAAAGGCCACGAGCAGTACTTC. Translating gives CASPGKGHEQYF.

The chain links TRBV2 to TRBJ1-4; D might be TRBD1 (6 bases). Germline CDR1 reads SNHLY; CDR2 reads FYNNEI. This CDR3 comprises 15 residues. The V gene lost 2 bases and the J gene lost 8 bases, with 15 bases spanning the gap. CDR3 region: CASSESVTGGEKLFF. DNA of the CDR3: TGTGCCAGCAGTGAAAGTGTGACAGGAGGGGAAAAACTGTTTTTT.

The chain employs TRBV7-6 and TRBJ1-1; the D gene is possibly TRBD1 (5 bases). The CDR3 is 18 amino acids. The germline gives CDR1 SGHVS, CDR2 FNYEAQ. The ends were cut back, 2 bases at V and 5 bases at J, with 24 bases in the middle. The chain's CDR3 is CASSLRSSSVRGDTEAFF. CDR3 sequence (DNA): TGTGCCAGCAGCTTAAGGTCGTCTTCTGTTCGAGGGGATACTGAAGCTTTCTTT.

The chain has TRBV27 and TRBJ2-3; 7 positions agree with TRBD1. Germline values: CDR1 MNHEY, CDR2 SMNVEV (reference sequence). CDR3 length: 14 amino acids. Trimming removed 5 bases from V and 5 bases from J; junction bases left unmatched: 7. The CDR3 region is CASSPTGAGDTQYF. CDR3 coding DNA: TGTGCCAGCAGTCCAACAGGGGCCGGAGATACGCAGTATTTT.

The rearrangement uses TRBV7-3 and TRBJ2-3; D might be TRBD1 or TRBD2, each matching 5 bases. Germline loops: CDR1 SGHTA, CDR2 FQGTGA. With 11 bases removed from V and 3 bases from J, the gap between germline ends came to 15 bases. This CDR3 is built from 13 residues. The DNA for the CDR3 is TGTGCCTCCCGGGACGGAACTACAGATACGCAGTATTTT. Protein sequence: CASRDGTTDTQYF.

The chain carries TRBV7-9 and TRBJ1-5; D call uncertain. Germline V gene data show CDR1 as SEHNR and CDR2 as FQNEAQ (reference sequence). The CDR3 runs 15 residues. Trimming shortened V by 4 bases and J by 2 bases, and 12 bases separated the two germline ends. CDR3: CASSSQEYGNQPQHF. DNA for the CDR3: TGTGCCAGCAGCTCTCAGGAGTACGGCAATCAGCCCCAGCATTTT.

The genes are TRBV5-6 and TRBJ1-3, with D perhaps TRBD1 (5 bases). Trimming took off 1 base at V and 0 bases at J, with 14 bases between the two ends. The CDR3 extends over 17 amino acids. CDR1 and CDR2 from the germline V gene are SGHDT and YYEEEE. CDR3 in DNA: TGTGCCAGCAGCTTGCTCCCGGGGCCTAGCTCTGGAAACACCATATATTTT. Amino acids: CASSLLPGPSSGNTIYF.

The chain joins TRBV9 to TRBJ2-1; 10 nucleotides agree with TRBD2. Germline loops: CDR1 SGDLS, CDR2 YYNGEE. The CDR3 is 18 amino acids. With V trimmed by 4 bases and J by 0 bases, 10 bases remained unmatched. CDR3 nucleotide sequence: TGTGCCAGCAGCCCCGATGCTAGCGGGGGCCTCTCCTACAATGAGCAGTTCTTC. It yields the protein CASSPDASGGLSYNEQFF. Full variable domain (missing parts from reference TRBV9 and TRBJ2-1): DSGVTQTPKHLITATGQRVTLRCSPRSGDLSVYWYQQSLDQGLQFLIQYYNGEERAKGNILERFSAQQFPDLHSELNLSSLELGDSALYFCASSPDASGGLSYNEQFFGPGTRLTVL.

The CDR3 DNA sequence: TGCGCCAGCAGCTTACGGGGAGAGGTGCGGGAGACCCAGTACTTC. This sequence encodes CASSLRGEVRETQYF. This chain joins TRBV5-1 and TRBJ2-5, with a weak D call TRBD2 (5 bases). V dropped 2 bases and J dropped 5 bases, with 16 bases sitting between them. CDR3 size: 15 residues. Germline CDR1 SGHRS, CDR2 YFSETQ.

There are many counts of this clonotype. The genes are TRBV7-2 and TRBJ2-7, with a possible D match to TRBD1 (6 bases). Germline CDR1 is SGHTA and CDR2 is FQGNSA. This CDR3 region has 14 residues. Trimming removed 4 bases at V and 6 bases at J, with 16 bases between. The CDR3 nucleotides are TGTGCCAGCAGCTGGACCGGGACAACGGGCGAGCAGTACTTC. It specifies CASSWTGTTGEQYF.

V is TRBV7-9 and J is TRBJ2-7; D is possibly TRBD2 (5 bases). Trimming took 5 bases from V and 3 from J, leaving 14 bases between them. This CDR3 contains 14 residues. In germline, CDR1 is SEHNR, CDR2 FQNEAQ (reference sequence). The CDR3 here is CASSPKSGGYEQYF. The CDR3 nucleotides are TGTGCCAGCAGCCCTAAAAGCGGTGGCTACGAGCAGTACTTC.

V is TRBV29-1 and J is TRBJ2-6; 7 bases are shared with TRBD1. Germline CDR1 is SQVTM and CDR2 is ANQGSEA. CDR3 length: 15 amino acids. J lost 0 bases, V lost 5 bases, and 4 bases had no gene match. DNA of the CDR3: TGCAGCGTTAACCGGGACAGCTCTGGGGCCAACGTCCTGACTTTC. Translating it yields CSVNRDSSGANVLTF.

This clonotype showed up just once. The J gene is TRBJ1-1, the V gene TRBV11-2; D is undetermined. The CDR3 runs to 14 residues. V lost 5 bases and J 0 bases, leaving 10 bases between the germline ends. Germline assignment: CDR1 SGHAT and CDR2 FQNNGV. The CDR3 bases are TGTGCCAGCAGCCCGCAGACTTTGAACACTGAAGCTTTCTTT. Its protein product is CASSPQTLNTEAFF. The full variable domain, in which reference TRBV11-2 and TRBJ1-1 provide the parts outside the CDR3, is EAGVAQSPRYKIIEKRQSVAFWCNPISGHATLYWYQQILGQGPKLLIQFQNNGVVDDSQLPKDRFSAERLKGVDSTLKIQPAKLEDSAVYLCASSPQTLNTEAFFGQGTRLTVV.

This clonotype was seen a few times. The chain couples TRBV6-1 to TRBJ1-4; 11 bases are a match to TRBD1. Germline V lookup: CDR1 MNHNS, CDR2 SASEGT. This CDR3 has 15 residues. V lost 5 bases to trimming and J lost 7 bases; unmatched junction nucleotides: 6. For the CDR3, the DNA is TGTGCCAGCAGTCTGTGGGACAGGGGGAGTGAAAAACTGTTTTTT. Its translation: CASSLWDRGSEKLFF.

The chain carries TRBV27 and TRBJ2-7; no clear D. This CDR3 region has 11 residues. Between the trimmed V and J ends, which lost 7 bases and 4 bases, there was a span of 8 bases. Per germline, CDR1 MNHEY and CDR2 SMNVEV (reference sequence). The CDR3 coding sequence is TGTGCCAGCACCAAACTGTACGAGCAGTACTTC. This translates into CASTKLYEQYF.

At least ten counts were recorded for this clonotype. The chain carries TRBV6-1 and TRBJ1-5, with 7 bases matching TRBD1. Germline lookup yields CDR1 MNHNS and CDR2 SASEGT. This CDR3 is 16 amino acids long. V lost 5 bases and J lost 1; bases outside the gene matches: 8. CDR3 in amino acids: CASSTDREKSNQPQHF. CDR3 nucleotides: TGTGCCAGCAGTACCGACAGGGAAAAAAGCAATCAGCCCCAGCATTTT.